Following are 20 T cell receptor beta chains from one sample sequenced in a study of vaccination effects on CD4 cells after COVID-19. These TCRs are of unknown antigen specificity. TCRdb keeps only in-frame clones here, not all; method: immunoSEQ multiplex PCR. The data contain just under 65,000 clones, 75% of them singletons. After expansion with viral peptide pools in the ViraFEST assay, antigen-specific CD4+ T cells were sequenced. Researchers isolated CD4+ T cells once about eleven days of culture had elapsed. People in the vaccine group had not been infected with SARS-CoV-2 before, and their nucleocapsid antibodies were negative. The source was CD4+ T cells from PBMCs cultured with HCoV-OC43 spike peptides, collected before COVID-19 vaccination. Subset noted: HCoV-OC43 spike overlapping peptide pool stimulation. The receptors stem from a human donor who received a COVID-19 vaccine.

The chain couples TRBV27 to TRBJ2-5; 8 bases line up with TRBD2. V dropped 4 bases and J dropped 7; count of bases not matched to a gene: 11. Germline V gives CDR1 MNHEY, CDR2 SMNVEV (reference sequence). This CDR3 region has 15 residues. The CDR3 DNA reads TGTGCCAGCAGTTCACGGTTTAGCGGGGAAGGGACCCAGTACTTC. Translated, it gives CASSSRFSGEGTQYF.

This clone was observed a few times. The rearrangement links TRBV9 to TRBJ1-1; 11 bases match TRBD1. V shed 3 bases, J shed 5 bases, and the junction held 6 bases outside the gene matches. The CDR3 covers 15 residues. Looked up from germline, CDR1 is SGDLS and CDR2 is YYNGEE. In DNA, the CDR3 is TGTGCCAGCAGCGGAGGACAGGGGGCGGTAACTGAAGCTTTCTTT. Translation gives CASSGGQGAVTEAFF.

The rearrangement joins TRBV5-1 to TRBJ2-2; D may be TRBD1 (5 bases). Germline CDR1 reads SGHRS; CDR2 reads YFSETQ. Trimming left V 0 bases short and J 4 bases short, with 7 bases between. This CDR3 region has 14 residues. The CDR3 sequence is CASSLGGFTGELFF. CDR3 nucleotides: TGCGCCAGCAGCTTGGGGGGCTTCACCGGGGAGCTGTTTTTT.

V gene TRBV12-5 combines with J gene TRBJ2-1; TRBD2 aligns across 8 bases. CDR1 is LGHNT and CDR2 is FRNRAP in the germline V gene. The CDR3 runs to 17 residues. The V and J ends lost 0 bases and 10 bases, in that order; junction bases with no gene match: 14. The CDR3 region is CASGLVVGSGTRIEQFF. The CDR3 nucleotides read TGTGCTAGTGGTTTGGTTGTGGGTAGCGGGACGCGTATCGAGCAGTTCTTC.

V and J are TRBV30 and TRBJ2-3; 10 bases are shared with TRBD1. Per germline, CDR1 GTSNPN and CDR2 SVGIG (reference sequence). The CDR3 has 14 residues. The junction had 5 bases not matched to a gene; V was cut back by 3 bases and J by 5 bases. The CDR3: CAWSNGQGGDTQYF. CDR3 bases: TGTGCCTGGAGCAATGGACAGGGGGGAGATACGCAGTATTTT.

This clone has ten or more counts. The chain joins TRBV7-2 to TRBJ2-3, with a tentative D call TRBD2 (6 bases). This CDR3 contains 15 residues. Germline V gene data show CDR1 as SGHTA and CDR2 as FQGNSA. Trimming shortened V by 5 bases and J by 0 bases, and 12 bases separated the two germline ends. CDR3 loop: CASSPDYLSTDTQYF. CDR3 nucleotides: TGTGCCAGCAGCCCGGACTACCTAAGCACAGATACGCAGTATTTT.

This chain uses TRBV10-3 with TRBJ2-3; the D gene is possibly TRBD2 (5 bases). CDR3 size: 16 residues. V gave up 0 bases and J gave up 0 bases, with 10 bases separating them. The germline CDR1 and CDR2 sequences are ENHRY and SYGVKD. CDR3: CAISESTTSSTDTQYF. CDR3 DNA: TGTGCCATCAGTGAGTCGACTACCTCTAGCACAGATACGCAGTATTTT.

The chain couples TRBV19 to TRBJ2-3; TRBD2 aligns across 8 bases. V was clipped by 7 bases and J by 3 bases; unmatched bases: 9. CDR3 length equals 15 residues. The germline V gene encodes CDR1 LNHDA and CDR2 SQIVND (reference sequence). In DNA form, the CDR3 reads TGTGCCAGTACCGTTTCGGGACTAGGGACAGATACGCAGTATTTT. Translating it yields CASTVSGLGTDTQYF.

This clone was picked up a small number of times. The CDR3 sequence is CASSGKTGAYEQYV. CDR3 in DNA: TGTGCCAGCAGTGGAAAAACAGGGGCCTACGAGCAGTACGTC. The gene calls are TRBV6-4 and TRBJ2-7, with 7 bases lining up with TRBD1. The CDR3 totals 14 residues. V shed 4 bases, J shed 2 bases, and the junction held 5 bases outside the gene matches. The germline V gene encodes CDR1 MRHNA and CDR2 SNTAGT.

The genes are TRBV10-2 and TRBJ1-2, with D unclear. The CDR3 consists of 15 residues. The germline V gene encodes CDR1 WSHSY and CDR2 SAAADI. Trimming cost V 3 bases and J 1 base, with 12 bases left between them. This CDR3 reads CASSERGRSNYGYTF. DNA of the CDR3: TGCGCCAGCAGTGAAAGAGGCAGGAGTAACTATGGCTACACCTTC.

The chain carries TRBV6-5 and TRBJ2-3; the match to TRBD1 covers 9 bases. V was clipped by 5 bases and J by 4 bases; unmatched bases: 7. CDR3 size: 15 residues. Looked up from germline, CDR1 is MNHEY and CDR2 is SVGAGI. CDR3 sequence reads: CASSQPGTGSDTQYF. CDR3 DNA sequence: TGTGCCAGCAGTCAACCCGGGACAGGGTCAGATACGCAGTATTTT.

The gene calls are TRBV6-6 and TRBJ1-2; D gene ambiguous. The V end was cut by 4 bases, the J end by 2 bases, with 5 bases between. CDR1 MNHNY and CDR2 SVGAGI come from the germline V gene (reference sequence). The CDR3 loop spans 12 amino acids. The CDR3 DNA is TGTGCCAGCAGTTTAGTGAACTATGGCTACACCTTC. Translation: CASSLVNYGYTF.

J is TRBJ1-2 and V is TRBV29-1; D ambiguous. V shed 4 bases and J shed 1 base, with 13 bases lying between them. The CDR3 runs to 14 residues. From germline, CDR1 is SQVTM and CDR2 ANQGSEA. The CDR3 nucleotides are TGCAGCGTTGTCGACCCCCAACATAACTATGGCTACACCTTC. Protein: CSVVDPQHNYGYTF.

The chain uses TRBV30 and TRBJ2-3; maybe TRBD2 (5 bases). The CDR3 contains 16 residues. In germline, CDR1 is GTSNPN, CDR2 SVGIG (reference sequence). V was cut by 2 bases and J by 0 bases, with 15 bases left in between. The CDR3 DNA reads as TGTGCCTGGAGTCTAGCCGGGTTGCTTAGCACAGATACGCAGTATTTT. Translation gives CAWSLAGLLSTDTQYF.

The V call is TRBV28, the J call TRBJ1-2, with D hard to call. The germline V gene encodes CDR1 MDHEN and CDR2 SYDVKM. Trimming pared 6 bases from V and 7 bases from J, leaving 21 bases between. The CDR3 runs 15 residues. The DNA of the CDR3 is TGTGCCAGCAGCCCCGGGCAGGCAAGAGCGAGTGGCTACACCTTC. Translating it yields CASSPGQARASGYTF.

The chain uses TRBV5-6 and TRBJ1-1; TRBD1 matches 8 bases. V shed 6 bases, J shed 1 base, and the junction held 11 bases outside the gene matches. The CDR3 runs to 16 residues. Germline V lookup: CDR1 SGHDT, CDR2 YYEEEE. CDR3 sequence: CASTFLDRVENTEAFF. CDR3 sequence (DNA): TGTGCCAGCACTTTCCTGGACAGGGTTGAGAACACTGAAGCTTTCTTT.

The rearrangement links TRBV4-1 to TRBJ2-5; a possible D gene is TRBD1 (6 bases). V lost 4 bases and J lost 4, with 16 bases in between. CDR3 length equals 15 residues. In germline, CDR1 is MGHRA, CDR2 YSYEKL. The CDR3 bases are TGCGCCAGCAGCCGTCCCACGGACAGAGGAGAGACCCAGTACTTC. Its translation is CASSRPTDRGETQYF.

The chain employs TRBV10-1 and TRBJ2-7, with D perhaps given as TRBD1 or TRBD2 (6 bases each). Germline CDR1 and CDR2: WNHNN and SYGVQD (reference sequence). This CDR3 contains 17 residues. The V and J ends lost 6 bases and 6 bases respectively, with 27 bases between them. CDR3 protein: CASRAGTSRLLPGEQYV. CDR3 DNA: TGCGCCAGCAGGGCGGGGACATCGAGGCTCCTTCCTGGCGAGCAGTACGTC.

The rearrangement links TRBV2 to TRBJ2-3, with TRBD1 matching 8 bases. CDR3 length equals 12 residues. V shed 8 bases, J shed 5 bases, and the junction held 3 bases outside the gene matches. Germline values: CDR1 SNHLY, CDR2 FYNNEI. CDR3 residues: CASSGGGDTQYF. Here the CDR3 DNA reads TGTGCCAGCTCAGGGGGCGGAGATACGCAGTATTTT.

This clone has only a few counts. CDR3 protein: CASSVEPRSRGEKLFF. The CDR3 DNA reads TGTGCCAGCAGCGTAGAGCCCCGGTCCAGGGGTGAAAAACTGTTTTTT. The rearrangement joins TRBV9 to TRBJ1-4, with TRBD1 as a possible D gene (6 bases). Germline loops: CDR1 SGDLS, CDR2 YYNGEE. The V end lost 0 bases, the J end lost 7 bases, and 16 bases lay between the germline ends. This CDR3 has 16 residues.